This record covers a single TCR beta chain. No antigen is known for it. Purities in excess of 95% were seen in all sorted populations. Expressed TCRB transcripts were sequenced after all isolated RNA was converted to cDNA. TCRdb keeps only in-frame clones here, not all; method: immunoSEQ multiplex PCR. The data hold 860,000 or so clones, with roughly 15% observed a single time. The data belong to a study of beta chain features in type 1 diabetes. Study outcomes and limitations: Shortening of TCRB CDR3s, moderate but significant, appeared in all four CD4+ subsets of Type 1 diabetes patients. Fewer junction insertions and more nucleotide deletions appeared in type 1 diabetes patients.

Germline V gene lookup returns CDR1 MNHEY and CDR2 SMNVEV (reference sequence). There are 14 residues in the CDR3. The ends were cut back, 5 bases at V and 9 bases at J, with 17 bases in the middle. The rearrangement joins TRBV27 to TRBJ2-4, with TRBD1 as a possible D gene (8 bases). The TCR originated in a young woman in good health. Material for sequencing was naive CD4+ T cells from blood. Here the CDR3 DNA reads TGTGCCAGCAGTAGAAACAGGGGGGGTGGCATTCAGTACTTC. It yields the protein CASSRNRGGGIQYF.